This T cell receptor (beta chain) stems from a study of OX40 agonist ivuxolimab in advanced cancers. Study-wide context: Every 2 weeks, patients got intravenous ivuxolimab at one of six dose levels (0.01-10 mg/kg). With a range of roughly 23 to 90, age averaged about 58 years, and 70% to 85% were male. Three patients responded partially, comprising one with hepatocellular carcinoma and two with cutaneous melanoma.

The CDR3 sequence is 15 residues long. Trimming took 3 bases from V and 0 from J, leaving 9 bases between them. Germline CDR1 reads SGDLS; CDR2 reads YYNGEE. Profiled with immunoSEQ multiplex PCR; TCRdb holds only in-frame clones, not every one. The data show about 33,000 clones, with approximately 79% seen just once and approximately 12% held by the top ten. The sequence was obtained from an adult with an advanced solid tumor such as melanoma, head and neck, liver or kidney cancer. The V and J genes are TRBV9 and TRBJ1-4, with no clear D. Material: CD4+ or CD8+ T cells sorted from blood, obtained in a trial of the OX40 agonist ivuxolimab. For the CDR3, the DNA is TGTGCCAGCAGCGAGAGGTCCGCAACTAATGAAAAACTGTTTTTT. Amino acids: CASSERSATNEKLFF.